These 32 T cell receptor beta chains share one sample of origin, sequenced in a study of blood T cell repertoires in COVID-19. Produced via immunoSEQ multiplex PCR; TCRdb's table is partial and in-frame only. The table has 210,000 or so clones, around 85% seen once. The specimen was peripheral blood. Every receptor here comes from a middle-aged man who had recovered from COVID-19.

This clone was counted a few times. The V and J genes are TRBV24-1 and TRBJ2-5; 11 bases line up with TRBD2. V lost 2 bases, J lost 3 bases, and 7 bases stayed unmatched. This CDR3 is built from 17 residues. CDR1 is KGHDR, CDR2 SFDVKD, per germline. The CDR3 nucleotides are TGTGCCACCAGTGATTCTTATGAACTAGCGGGAGAAGAGACCCAGTACTTC. Its protein is CATSDSYELAGEETQYF.

A single count supports this clone. This rearrangement joins TRBV5-1 to TRBJ2-1, with TRBD2 as a possible D gene (6 bases). The V and J ends lost 0 bases and 0 bases respectively, with 22 bases between them. The length of the CDR3 is 20 residues. Germline assignment: CDR1 SGHRS and CDR2 YFSETQ. The CDR3 DNA sequence: TGCGCCAGCAGCTTGGCCGTGGCGGGTGTGGGGGGTAGCTCCTACAATGAGCAGTTCTTC. It translates to CASSLAVAGVGGSSYNEQFF. The whole variable domain, remainder taken from reference TRBV5-1 and TRBJ2-1, is KAGVTQTPRYLIKTRGQQVTLSCSPISGHRSVSWYQQTPGQGLQFLFEYFSETQRNKGNFPGRFSGRQFSNSRSEMNVSTLELGDSALYLCASSLAVAGVGGSSYNEQFFGPGTRLTVL.

The chain is built from TRBV7-3 and TRBJ2-7; 8 bases are a match to TRBD1. V gave up 4 bases and J gave up 2 bases; unmatched junction bases: 4. CDR1 is SGHTA and CDR2 is FQGTGA in the germline V gene. This CDR3 spans 14 amino acids. The CDR3: CASSWTGLPYEQYF. DNA of the CDR3: TGTGCCAGCAGCTGGACAGGGCTCCCCTACGAGCAGTACTTC.

The J gene is TRBJ1-5, the V gene TRBV7-8; possibly TRBD1 for D (5 bases). CDR3 length equals 16 residues. Germline V gives CDR1 SGHVS, CDR2 FQNEAQ. Deletions cut 1 base from V and 6 bases from J, with 16 bases between. The CDR3 protein is CASSLEGRVVGQPQHF. As DNA, the CDR3 is TGTGCCAGCAGCTTAGAGGGCAGGGTAGTTGGTCAGCCCCAGCATTTT.

The rearrangement uses TRBV5-1 and TRBJ2-1; D remains ambiguous. Trimming cost V 5 bases and J 8 bases, with 11 bases left between them. The germline CDR1 and CDR2 sequences are SGHRS and YFSETQ. This CDR3 region has 12 residues. CDR3 bases: TGCGCCAGCAGGCTTGGAAGCGATGAGCAGTTCTTC. It specifies CASRLGSDEQFF.

The rearrangement joins TRBV28 to TRBJ2-7; no firm D call. The CDR3 length is 11 residues. The germline V and J ends were trimmed by 4 bases and 4 bases, with 5 bases remaining between them. Germline loops: CDR1 MDHEN, CDR2 SYDVKM. CDR3 loop: CASSSPYEQYF. The DNA of the CDR3 is TGTGCCAGCAGTTCCCCGTACGAGCAGTACTTC.

This rearrangement joins TRBV7-2 to TRBJ2-1, with D perhaps TRBD1 (6 bases). CDR3 length: 14 amino acids. V was shortened by 4 bases and J by 8 bases, with 15 bases between the two germline ends. CDR1 SGHTA and CDR2 FQGNSA come from the germline V gene. CDR3 bases: TGTGCCAGCAGCTCCGCGACTGGGGGCGATGAGCAGTTCTTC. Translating it yields CASSSATGGDEQFF.

The chain links TRBV11-1 to TRBJ2-7; a weak D match, TRBD2 (5 bases). The CDR3 loop spans 15 amino acids. CDR1 SGHAT and CDR2 FQDESV come from the germline V gene (reference sequence). Trimming pared 1 base from V and 3 bases from J, leaving 13 bases between. As DNA, the CDR3 is TGTGCCAGCAGCTTAGGAATAGGACTTTTCTACGAGCAGTACTTC. Translation: CASSLGIGLFYEQYF.

The chain joins TRBV27 to TRBJ2-1; 10 nucleotides match TRBD2. This CDR3 has 17 amino acids. V dropped 5 bases and J dropped 0; count of bases not matched to a gene: 7. CDR1 is MNHEY and CDR2 is SMNVEV in the germline V gene (reference sequence). In DNA, the CDR3 is TGTGCCAGCAGTCCCCCAGCGGGGGGGAACTCCTACAATGAGCAGTTCTTC. This gives the protein CASSPPAGGNSYNEQFF.

V is TRBV7-9 and J is TRBJ2-6, with TRBD2 matching over 7 bases. Germline assignment: CDR1 SEHNR and CDR2 FQNEAQ (reference sequence). The CDR3 contains 19 residues. V dropped 3 bases and J dropped 4; count of bases not matched to a gene: 15. For the CDR3, the DNA is TGTGCCAGCAGCTTGGCGGGAGACCCTCGTTTTGGGGGGGCCAACGTCCTGACTTTC. Protein: CASSLAGDPRFGGANVLTF.

With respect to this clone: This specimen includes other DNA sequences encoding the same CDR3. The chain joins TRBV30 to TRBJ2-1, with TRBD1 identical over 10 bases. CDR1 and CDR2 from the germline V gene are GTSNPN and SVGIG (reference sequence). The CDR3 is 15 residues long. V dropped 0 bases and J dropped 4; count of bases not matched to a gene: 3. CDR3 amino acids: CAWSVRTGGYNEQFF. CDR3 bases: TGTGCCTGGAGTGTACGGACAGGGGGTTACAATGAGCAGTTCTTC.

The chain recombines TRBV7-9 with TRBJ2-6, with TRBD1 matching 10 bases. Germline assignment: CDR1 SEHNR and CDR2 FQNEAQ (reference sequence). CDR3 length equals 19 residues. Germline trimming cut 4 bases from V and 0 bases from J; bases unmatched to any gene: 9. The chain's CDR3 is CASSSPGTGDNSGANVLTF. CDR3 nucleotide sequence: TGTGCCAGCAGCTCCCCCGGGACAGGGGATAACTCTGGGGCCAACGTCCTGACTTTC.

The rearrangement links TRBV27 to TRBJ2-5; 7 bases map to TRBD1. This CDR3 comprises 16 residues. The ends lost 5 bases at V and 2 bases at J; junction bases unmatched: 11. The V gene's germline CDR1 is MNHEY and CDR2 SMNVEV (reference sequence). In DNA, the CDR3 is TGTGCCAGCAGTGCACGGAGCACAGGGGCTCAAGAGACCCAGTACTTC. Translation: CASSARSTGAQETQYF.

The chain couples TRBV3-1 (or the pseudogene TRBV3-2) to TRBJ1-4; a weak D match, TRBD1 (5 bases). CDR1 is LGHDT, CDR2 YNNKEL, per germline (reference sequence). This CDR3 spans 16 amino acids. Trimming cost V 0 bases and J 5 bases, with 13 bases left between them. CDR3 in DNA: TGTGCCAGCAGCCAAGATCACAACAGGAGAAATGAAAAACTGTTTTTT. Its translation: CASSQDHNRRNEKLFF.

To note about this clone: In the same sample, other DNA sequences code for this CDR3. This CDR3 reads CASSLGQTYGYTF. Here the CDR3 DNA reads TGTGCCAGCAGTTTGGGGCAAACCTATGGCTACACCTTC. This chain joins TRBV12-3 or TRBV12-4 and TRBJ1-2, with D possibly matching TRBD1 (5 bases). The CDR3 is made up of 13 amino acids. With 3 bases removed from V and 4 bases from J, the gap between germline ends came to 9 bases.

This chain links TRBV28 with TRBJ2-4, with a weak D call TRBD2 (6 bases). The CDR3 totals 17 residues. Trimming removed 7 bases from V and 0 bases from J, with 19 bases in between. From germline, CDR1 is MDHEN and CDR2 SYDVKM. CDR3 sequence: CASKGLYQGLAKNIQYF. The CDR3 nucleotides are TGTGCCAGCAAGGGACTCTATCAGGGTTTAGCCAAAAACATTCAGTACTTC.

V usage is TRBV15 and J usage is TRBJ1-1, with 9 bases lining up with TRBD1. Germline values: CDR1 LNHNV, CDR2 YYDKDF (reference sequence). Unmatched junction bases numbered 9, after V lost 1 base and J lost 0 bases. The CDR3 runs 18 residues. CDR3 sequence reads: CATSRGQGGFYMNTEAFF. CDR3 sequence (DNA): TGTGCCACCAGCAGAGGACAGGGGGGGTTTTACATGAACACTGAAGCTTTCTTT.

The chain combines TRBV19 with TRBJ2-3; 9 bases match TRBD1. V lost 2 bases, J lost 1 base, and 7 bases stayed unmatched. Germline lookup yields CDR1 LNHDA and CDR2 SQIVND (reference sequence). The CDR3 is made up of 17 amino acids. The CDR3 DNA reads as TGTGCCAGTAGTATATGGGGGACAGGGAGGGGCACAGATACGCAGTATTTT. Protein product: CASSIWGTGRGTDTQYF.

The gene calls are TRBV6-5 and TRBJ2-7, with 7 positions matching TRBD1. The CDR3 is 14 residues long. J was trimmed by 3 bases and V by 2 bases; bases with no gene match: 4. Looked up from germline, CDR1 is MNHEY and CDR2 is SVGAGI. This CDR3 is CASSYRQGVYEQYF. CDR3 DNA sequence: TGTGCCAGCAGTTACCGGCAGGGGGTCTACGAGCAGTACTTC.

The rearrangement uses TRBV5-1 and TRBJ2-3; D is perhaps TRBD2 (5 bases). V lost 4 bases, J lost 3 bases, and 12 bases lay in between. The CDR3 covers 14 residues. CDR1 is SGHRS, CDR2 YFSETQ, per germline. DNA for the CDR3: TGCGCCAGCAGCCCCGGGGTTCGGACAGATACGCAGTATTTT. Its translation is CASSPGVRTDTQYF.

The V call is TRBV28, the J call TRBJ2-7, with 8 bases that match TRBD2. The junction had 11 bases not matched to a gene; V was cut back by 8 bases and J by 2 bases. The CDR3 loop spans 15 amino acids. Germline CDR1 and CDR2: MDHEN and SYDVKM. CDR3 region: CASRTPSGSPYEQYF. The DNA of the CDR3 is TGTGCCAGCCGCACTCCTAGCGGGTCTCCCTACGAGCAGTACTTC.

A few counts support this clone. The gene calls are TRBV4-2 and TRBJ2-1; no clear D gene. Germline V lookup: CDR1 LGHNA, CDR2 YNFKEQ. The CDR3 contains 12 residues. The V end lost 0 bases, the J end lost 12 bases, and 9 bases lay between the germline ends. The CDR3 region has the DNA TGTGCCAGCAGCCAAGACGAGGATGGGCAGTTCTTC. Translated, it gives CASSQDEDGQFF.

This sequence joins TRBV27 and TRBJ2-2; D might be TRBD2 (5 bases). The V gene's germline CDR1 is MNHEY and CDR2 SMNVEV (reference sequence). The CDR3 length is 14 residues. The V and J ends lost 2 bases and 6 bases respectively, with 10 bases between them. The CDR3 DNA sequence: TGTGCCAGCAGTTTACGGGGTAGCGCCGGGGAGCTGTTTTTT. Protein sequence: CASSLRGSAGELFF.

This clone was detected only once. This CDR3 is CASSVGFAGLGQFF. The DNA of the CDR3 is TGTGCCAGCAGCGTAGGATTTGCGGGACTTGGGCAGTTCTTC. This chain uses TRBV9 with TRBJ2-1; a weak D match, TRBD2 (6 bases). The CDR3 contains 14 residues. V was cut by 0 bases and J by 12 bases, with 16 bases left in between. In germline, CDR1 is SGDLS, CDR2 YYNGEE.

This clone showed up just a few times. The genes are TRBV19 and TRBJ1-5, with no clear D. The germline V gene encodes CDR1 LNHDA and CDR2 SQIVND (reference sequence). Deletions cut 4 bases from V and 2 bases from J, with 6 bases between. The CDR3 is 13 amino acids. The CDR3 region is CASSNGRNQPQHF. The CDR3 bases are TGTGCCAGTAGTAACGGTCGCAATCAGCCCCAGCATTTT.

The rearrangement uses TRBV15 and TRBJ2-7, with D unresolved. Germline-derived CDR1 and CDR2 are LNHNV and YYDKDF (reference sequence). V lost 0 bases and J 2 bases, leaving 11 bases between the germline ends. The CDR3 is 15 residues long. The CDR3 DNA follows: TGTGCCACCAGCAGAGATCGGAGCGACCCCTACGAGCAGTACTTC. This sequence encodes CATSRDRSDPYEQYF.

The V and J genes are TRBV2 and TRBJ2-4; TRBD1 matches 7 bases. CDR3 length: 16 amino acids. The J segment lost 0 bases and the V segment lost 7 bases, leaving 9 bases of the junction unmatched. Germline loops: CDR1 SNHLY, CDR2 FYNNEI. The CDR3 coding sequence is TGTGCCAGCAAACCCGGGGACAGCTTAGCCAAAAACATTCAGTACTTC. Amino acid sequence: CASKPGDSLAKNIQYF. The whole variable domain, filled in from reference TRBV2 and TRBJ2-4, reads EPEVTQTPSHQVTQMGQEVILRCVPISNHLYFYWYRQILGQKVEFLVSFYNNEISEKSEIFDDQFSVERPDGSNFTLKIRSTKLEDSAMYFCASKPGDSLAKNIQYFGAGTRLSVL.

This clone appeared once. The chain carries TRBV5-5 and TRBJ1-6, with TRBD1 identical over 10 bases. Trimming removed 3 bases from V and 6 bases from J; junction bases left unmatched: 9. This CDR3 has 17 amino acids. Germline V gives CDR1 SGHKS, CDR2 YYEKEE (reference sequence). CDR3 in DNA: TGTGCCAGCAGCTCCCTTTTTGGGGACAGGGGTAATTCACCCCTCCACTTT. Residues: CASSSLFGDRGNSPLHF.

V is TRBV24-1 and J is TRBJ2-2, with D possibly being TRBD2 (6 bases). CDR1 is KGHDR and CDR2 is SFDVKD in the germline V gene. The CDR3 extends over 15 amino acids. Trimming took off 4 bases at V and 5 bases at J, with 13 bases between the two ends. CDR3 protein: CATSDSGTLTGELFF. The CDR3 nucleotides read TGTGCCACCAGTGACTCCGGGACTTTGACCGGGGAGCTGTTTTTT.

This rearrangement joins TRBV28 to TRBJ2-5, with 8 bases fitting TRBD2. CDR1 and CDR2 from the germline V gene are MDHEN and SYDVKM. Trimming at V came to 2 bases and at J to 2 bases, leaving 4 bases not matched to a gene. CDR3 length: 15 amino acids. DNA for the CDR3: TGTGCCAGCAGTTTAGAGGCGGGAGGACAAGAGACCCAGTACTTC. Residues: CASSLEAGGQETQYF.

This clone was detected once. The V and J genes are TRBV24-1 and TRBJ2-1; a weak D match, TRBD2 (6 bases). This CDR3 has 15 amino acids. CDR1 and CDR2 (germline): KGHDR, SFDVKD. V dropped 2 bases and J dropped 10 bases, with 17 bases sitting between them. In DNA, the CDR3 is TGTGCCACCAGTGATTCGCGGGACTCCCGGGGGGAGCAGTTCTTC. It is translated as CATSDSRDSRGEQFF.

V gene TRBV6-2 or TRBV6-3 combines with J gene TRBJ1-1; D is uncertain. The V gene's germline CDR1 is MNHEY and CDR2 SVGEGT. CDR3 size: 19 residues. V was pared by 1 base and J by 0 bases, with 21 bases between. CDR3 loop: CASSYYSVWAENMNTEAFF. CDR3 in DNA: TGTGCCAGCAGTTACTATAGTGTTTGGGCAGAGAACATGAACACTGAAGCTTTCTTT.